The next 8 T cell receptor beta chains were all read from a single sample in a study of cytomegalovirus exposure and HLA in healthy donors. The PCR used 60 Vbeta and 13 Jbeta primers. TCRdb's copy holds only in-frame clones and misses some; the assay was immunoSEQ multiplex PCR. The sample carries some 180,000 clones, over 75% recorded once. Sample: PBMCs. The receptors here all came from a male donor in good health and CMV-seronegative.

The rearrangement joins TRBV7-9 to TRBJ1-2; D perhaps matches TRBD1 (6 bases). This CDR3 is 16 amino acids long. The V gene's germline CDR1 is SEHNR and CDR2 FQNEAQ (reference sequence). V was clipped by 3 bases and J by 14 bases, with 28 bases between them. CDR3 protein: CASSFSLSLHLTGWTF. CDR3 DNA: TGTGCCAGCAGCTTTTCCCTCTCCCTCCATTTGACAGGTTGGACCTTC.

The chain joins TRBV6-6 to TRBJ1-2; D is unresolved. Germline loops: CDR1 MNHNY, CDR2 SVGAGI (reference sequence). The V end lost 1 base, the J end lost 2 bases, and 14 bases lay between the germline ends. The CDR3 is 16 residues long. CDR3 sequence: CASSYFLSLPNYGYTF. The CDR3 DNA sequence: TGTGCCAGCAGTTACTTCCTGAGCCTCCCGAACTATGGCTACACCTTC.

The chain joins TRBV6-5 to TRBJ1-1; maybe TRBD1 (5 bases). The CDR3 is made up of 14 amino acids. Germline CDR1 reads MNHEY; CDR2 reads SVGAGI. Trimming stripped 4 bases from V and 0 bases from J, with 9 bases between. CDR3 residues: CASSFGGVNTEAFF. As DNA, the CDR3 is TGTGCCAGCAGTTTCGGGGGGGTGAACACTGAAGCTTTCTTT.

The gene calls are TRBV18 and TRBJ2-1, with 7 positions matching TRBD1. J lost 9 bases, V lost 5 bases, and 7 bases had no gene match. This CDR3 spans 13 amino acids. Germline CDR1 reads KGHSH; CDR2 reads LQKENI. The CDR3 DNA reads TGTGCCAGCTCATTAACAGGGGTAGGTGAGCAGTTCTTC. Translation gives CASSLTGVGEQFF.

This rearrangement joins TRBV9 to TRBJ1-1; TRBD1 matches 10 bases. The germline V gene has CDR1 SGDLS and CDR2 YYNGEE. The V segment lost 1 base and the J segment 8 bases; nucleotides outside the gene matches: 5. The CDR3 totals 14 residues. The CDR3 nucleotides are TGTGCCAGCAGCGTATCAACGGACAGGGGGGAAGCTTTCTTT. Its translation: CASSVSTDRGEAFF.

The V gene is TRBV10-2, the J gene TRBJ2-7; D may be TRBD1 (6 bases). There are 13 residues in the CDR3. Trimming stripped 9 bases from V and 10 bases from J, with 22 bases between. Germline CDR1 reads WSHSY; CDR2 reads SAAADI. Here the CDR3 reads CASLNRDTLGQYF. The CDR3 nucleotides are TGCGCCAGTTTAAACCGGGACACCTTAGGACAGTACTTC.

The gene calls are TRBV5-1 and TRBJ2-7; the D gene is possibly TRBD1 (6 bases). The CDR3 sequence is 14 residues long. Germline V CDR1 and CDR2: SGHRS, YFSETQ. V lost 2 bases to trimming and J lost 6 bases, with 15 bases between them. CDR3 amino acids: CASSLPTGTSEQYF. The CDR3 DNA reads as TGCGCCAGCAGCTTACCAACAGGGACGAGCGAGCAGTACTTC.

V usage is TRBV5-1 and J usage is TRBJ2-1; 9 positions match TRBD2. Trimming cost V 4 bases and J 6 bases; bases outside gene matches: 14. Looked up from germline, CDR1 is SGHRS and CDR2 is YFSETQ. CDR3 length equals 17 residues. CDR3 in amino acids: CASSELGGTSLANEQFF. CDR3 nucleotide sequence: TGCGCCAGCAGCGAACTAGGGGGGACTAGCCTGGCCAATGAGCAGTTCTTC. Full variable domain (remainder filled in from reference TRBV5-1 and TRBJ2-1): KAGVTQTPRYLIKTRGQQVTLSCSPISGHRSVSWYQQTPGQGLQFLFEYFSETQRNKGNFPGRFSGRQFSNSRSEMNVSTLELGDSALYLCASSELGGTSLANEQFFGPGTRLTVL.